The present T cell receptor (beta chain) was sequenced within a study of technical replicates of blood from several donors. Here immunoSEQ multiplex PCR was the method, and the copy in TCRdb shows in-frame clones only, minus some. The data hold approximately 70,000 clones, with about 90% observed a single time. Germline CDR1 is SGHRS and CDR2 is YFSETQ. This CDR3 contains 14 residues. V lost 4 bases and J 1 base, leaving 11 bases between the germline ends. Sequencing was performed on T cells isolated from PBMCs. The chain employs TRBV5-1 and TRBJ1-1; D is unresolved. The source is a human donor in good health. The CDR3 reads CASSGGTWNTEAFF. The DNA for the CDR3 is TGCGCCAGCAGCGGCGGAACTTGGAACACTGAAGCTTTCTTT.